This T cell receptor (beta chain) originates from a study of tumor-infiltrating lymphocytes in primary liver carcinoma. Both blood RNA, taken from unsorted whole blood, and germline DNA were extracted. cDNA specific to TCR beta was made from 500 ng of total RNA, with a constant-region primer employed for priming. Generation of the TCR beta libraries relied on three nested multiplex PCR rounds using slightly modified ARM-PCR. For around 11 cycles apiece, the opening two PCR rounds ran with TRBV1-TRBV30 forward primers and a C-beta reverse primer. TCRdb re-called the multiplex PCR reads with MiXCR, one entry per CDR3 protein. The data contain 300,000 to 400,000 distinct CDR3 sequences, about 65% of them singletons. The CDR3 is 11 amino acids. Germline CDR1 and CDR2: ENHRY and SYGVKD. Details on this clonotype: The junction shows a germline mismatch at one end, possibly a read error.

The genes are TRBV10-3 and TRBJ2-7; the D is unclear. The specimen sequenced was peripheral blood. The clonotype comes from a middle-aged man with primary liver carcinoma and hepatitis B virus infection. CDR3 nucleotides: TGTGCCATCAGTAGCACCTGCGAGCACTACTTC. Its translation: CAISSTCEHYF.